The rows below give T cell receptor beta chains drawn from one sample of a study of Ad26.COV2.S vaccination and SARS-CoV-2 variants. TCRdb's copy holds only in-frame clones and misses some; the assay was immunoSEQ multiplex PCR. Of a few hundred thousand clones listed, about nine tenths are singletons. Sequencing used peripheral blood, obtained in a trial of Ad26.COV2.S vaccine versus placebo. The receptors stem from a person between 18 and 59 years old who received the Ad26.COV2.S COVID-19 vaccine or a placebo. Each CDR3 is given with its conserved first and last residue. D genes are given only for firm matches. Some rows mark clone size as missing; the rest say once, few, many or name a class of expanded clone.

TRBV27	TRBD1	few	TRBJ1-3	CASSLTGAGGNTIYF	TGTGCCAGCAGTTTAACAGGGGCAGGCGGAAACACCATATATTTT
TRBV2	TRBD2	-	TRBJ2-4	CASSGDGGGGPNIQYF	TGTGCCAGCAGTGGTGATGGCGGGGGGGGTCCAAACATTCAGTACTTC
TRBV7-9	TRBD1	-	TRBJ2-7	CASSKLTGTSYEQYF	TGTGCCAGCAGCAAACTGACAGGGACCTCCTACGAGCAGTACTTC
TRBV6-6	TRBD1	once	TRBJ2-7	CASSYSSGDRELF	TGTGCCAGCAGTTACTCCTCCGGGGACAGGGAATTATTC
TRBV29-1	-	-	TRBJ1-2	CSAPAGVEGYTF	TGCAGCGCCCCGGCCGGGGTCGAGGGCTACACCTTC
TRBV6-5	-	-	TRBJ1-4	CASSYQSSTNEKLFF	TGTGCCAGCAGTTATCAGTCTAGCACTAATGAAAAACTGTTTTTT
TRBV24-1	-	-	TRBJ2-3	CATSDVTTAPDTQYF	TGTGCCACCAGTGATGTAACAACGGCCCCAGATACGCAGTATTTT
TRBV7-9	-	-	TRBJ1-2	CASSMQGFLAYGYTF	TGTGCCAGCAGCATGCAGGGGTTTCTTGCCTATGGCTACACCTTC
TRBV27	-	-	TRBJ2-7	CASSLSGGARYEQYF	TGTGCCAGCAGTTTATCTGGGGGGGCGAGATACGAGCAGTACTTC
TRBV3-1/TRBV3-2	-	-	TRBJ2-7	CASSQTTYEQYF	TGTGCCAGCAGCCAAACCACCTACGAGCAGTACTTC
TRBV6-2/TRBV6-3	-	once	TRBJ2-5	CASSYAGYQETQYF	TGTGCCAGCAGTTACGCAGGGTACCAAGAGACCCAGTACTTC
TRBV9	-	-	TRBJ2-2	CASTAGGAGTGELFF	TGTGCCAGCACCGCCGGGGGCGCGGGCACCGGGGAGCTGTTTTTT
TRBV19	TRBD1	-	TRBJ1-1	CASSKTGGETEAFF	TGTGCCAGTAGTAAAACAGGGGGAGAGACTGAAGCTTTCTTT
TRBV19	-	-	TRBJ1-5	CASSIEGQYQPQHF	TGTGCCAGTAGTATAGAAGGACAGTATCAGCCCCAGCATTTT
TRBV5-6	TRBD1	-	TRBJ2-1	CASSGGQGVWNEQFF	TGTGCCAGCAGCGGGGGACAGGGAGTTTGGAATGAGCAGTTCTTC
TRBV4-2	-	-	TRBJ1-5	CASSQDRVSNQPQHF	TGTGCCAGCAGCCAAGATCGCGTTAGCAATCAGCCCCAGCATTTT
TRBV25-1	-	-	TRBJ1-5	CASSPDLPYSNQPQHF	TGTGCCAGCAGCCCGGACTTGCCATATAGCAATCAGCCCCAGCATTTT
TRBV9	TRBD2	-	TRBJ2-1	CASSVASGGAGEQFF	TGTGCCAGCAGCGTGGCTAGCGGGGGGGCAGGGGAGCAGTTCTTC
TRBV7-9	TRBD1	few	TRBJ1-3	CASNLRQGSGNTIYF	TGTGCCAGCAACTTGCGACAGGGTTCTGGAAACACCATATATTTT
TRBV23-1	-	-	TRBJ1-1	CASSQGAENTEAFF	TGCGCCAGCAGTCAAGGGGCGGAGAACACTGAAGCTTTCTTT
TRBV6-5	TRBD1	-	TRBJ2-7	CASMTGSYEQYF	TGTGCCAGCATGACAGGGTCCTACGAGCAGTACTTC
TRBV4-3	-	-	TRBJ2-3	CASSQDPGPLSTDTQYF	TGCGCCAGCAGCCAAGATCCAGGCCCTCTAAGCACAGATACGCAGTATTTT
TRBV2	TRBD2	-	TRBJ2-3	CASMVLAGGSDTQYF	TGTGCCAGCATGGTACTAGCGGGGGGTTCAGATACGCAGTATTTT
TRBV27	-	-	TRBJ2-7	CASSPLGQAPYEQYF	TGTGCCAGCAGCCCTTTGGGCCAGGCCCCCTACGAGCAGTACTTC
TRBV7-2	TRBD1	-	TRBJ1-2	CASSSRGTGDINGYTF	TGTGCCAGCAGCTCACGGGGGACAGGGGATATTAATGGCTACACCTTC
TRBV27	TRBD1	-	TRBJ2-5	CASSLGQGALETQYF	TGTGCCAGCAGTTTAGGACAGGGGGCTTTAGAGACCCAGTACTTC
TRBV4-3	-	-	TRBJ1-1	CASSQDPGQSPEAFF	TGCGCCAGCAGCCAAGATCCCGGTCAGTCGCCTGAAGCTTTCTTT
TRBV4-3	-	-	TRBJ1-6	CASSRQGLAYNSPLHF	TGCGCCAGCAGCCGGCAGGGACTAGCCTATAATTCACCCCTCCACTTT
TRBV7-2	-	-	TRBJ1-2	CASSLVFRGSYGYTF	TGTGCCAGCAGCTTAGTATTCAGGGGCTCATATGGCTACACCTTC
TRBV7-2	-	-	TRBJ1-5	CASSLDSVANQPQHF	TGTGCCAGCAGCTTAGACAGCGTAGCCAATCAGCCCCAGCATTTT
TRBV18	-	-	TRBJ1-4	CASSPRTPDTNEKLFF	TGTGCCAGCTCACCACGGACTCCGGATACTAATGAAAAACTGTTTTTT
TRBV10-3	TRBD1	-	TRBJ1-2	CAISEPRTGVGYGYTF	TGTGCCATCAGTGAGCCGAGGACAGGGGTTGGCTATGGCTACACCTTC
TRBV2	-	-	TRBJ2-2	CASSETYTGELFF	TGTGCCAGCAGCGAGACATACACCGGGGAGCTGTTTTTT